This TCR beta chain was obtained from a study of shared clonotypes between healthy human individuals. Whole-study context: Three CD4 naive, three CD4 memory, two CD8 naive and one CD8 memory plate were used per donor.

Naive CD8 cells lacked CD45RO and underwent positive selection for CCR7, leaving out terminally differentiated effector memory CD45RA+ cells. The CDR3 covers 14 residues. Per germline, CDR1 LNHDA and CDR2 SQIVND (reference sequence). V gave up 1 base and J gave up 6 bases, with 9 bases separating them. General study findings and limits: Some clonotypes were shared by all four sorted-subset donors, while others were not shared. The non-shared ones had lower generation probabilities than the shared ones.

For this clone: The antigen remains unidentified. In the same sample, other DNA sequences code for this CDR3.

The assay used deep level. Produced via immunoSEQ multiplex PCR; TCRdb's table is partial and in-frame only. The sample yields about 2.1 million clones, around 93% seen once. The sequenced sample was naive CD8+ T cells from PBMCs. The TCR sequence derives from a man younger than 35 in good health. Some clones in this sample may be carry-over from other donors' samples. V usage is TRBV19 and J usage is TRBJ2-2; perhaps TRBD2 as D (5 bases). The CDR3 loop reads CASSIGPGSGELFF. In DNA form, the CDR3 reads TGTGCCAGTAGTATAGGACCGGGGTCCGGGGAGCTGTTTTTT.